This T cell receptor (beta chain) was captured by sequencing in a study of beta chain features in type 1 diabetes. Study summary: All samples together contributed about 100,000,000 sorted cells for examination.

Only a few counts were recorded for this clone. Its antigen is as yet unknown. Expressed TCRB transcripts were sequenced, since all the RNA that had been isolated was reverse transcribed. The study sequenced naive, central memory and regulatory T cell samples to an average of about 3.6 million reads. Generated by immunoSEQ multiplex PCR, the TCRdb table keeps only in-frame clones and is missing some. Of about 650,000 clones listed, 12% are singletons. The CDR3 loop spans 15 amino acids. Per the germline V gene, CDR1 is SQVTM and CDR2 is ANQGSEA. J lost 5 bases, V lost 3 bases, and 7 bases had no gene match. Whole-study results and caveats: Sequencing used cDNA, and cells with high TCR expression could therefore be over-represented. Shorter TCRB CDR3s, moderately but significantly so, were found in Type 1 diabetes patients in all four CD4+ subsets. PCR might show a preference for shorter templates, equally across patients and controls.

This TCR was recovered from a man younger than 40 with type 1 diabetes. The rearrangement joins TRBV29-1 to TRBJ1-4; 9 positions agree with TRBD1. The material sequenced was naive CD4+ T cells from blood. CDR3: CSVDGTGMKNEKLFF. The CDR3 region has the DNA TGCAGCGTTGATGGGACAGGGATGAAGAATGAAAAACTGTTTTTT.